This section outlines one TCR beta chain sequence together with its context. These data are taken from a study of blood T cell repertoires in COVID-19. The overall study: Acute-phase and convalescent COVID-19 samples originated in the United States, Italy and Spain.

Repertoires were generated with immunoSEQ multiplex PCR, while TCRdb's copy carries only in-frame clones and drops some. The sample holds some 38,000 clones, 85% seen once. The CDR3 spans 12 residues. Germline lookup yields CDR1 KGHSH and CDR2 LQKENI. Trimming pared 3 bases from V and 0 bases from J, leaving 2 bases between. The rearrangement uses TRBV18 and TRBJ1-1; D unresolved. The sequenced sample was peripheral blood. This TCR was sampled from a man aged 55 to 69 with active or convalescent COVID-19. The CDR3 sequence: CASSPLNTEAFF. The DNA of the CDR3 is TGTGCCAGCTCACCCTTGAACACTGAAGCTTTCTTT.